Only a few counts were recorded for the clone carrying this T cell receptor (beta chain). V trimming: 0 bases; J trimming: 8 bases; junction bases outside the gene matches: 7. The CDR3 is made up of 15 amino acids. Germline CDR1 is SGHRS and CDR2 is YFSETQ. In TCRdb, the RT-PCR reads were re-called with MiXCR into one record per CDR3 protein. The repertoire holds 800,000 to 1,000,000 distinct CDR3 sequences, about a sixth seen once, with 5% to 6.5% in the top ten. The sample belongs to a study of patients and donors after allogeneic stem cell transplantation. J is TRBJ1-4 and V is TRBV5-1; 7 bases are a match to TRBD1. The receptor comes from a human donor who was either an allogeneic HSCT recipient or a stem cell or donor lymphocyte infusion donor (not recorded which). It is not recorded whose cells these are; they may come from a transplant donor. The sample taken for sequencing was blood, either unsorted or a sorted T cell fraction (not recorded which). CDR3 sequence reads: CASSLGDRDTEKLFF. The DNA of the CDR3 is TGCGCCAGCAGCTTGGGAGACAGGGATACCGAAAAACTGTTTTTT.